This TCR beta chain was documented in a study of vaccination effects on CD4 cells after COVID-19. Background on the study: Subjects were given two BNT162b2 or mRNA-1273 vaccine doses. Pre-vaccine samples were drawn 16 days and one week before the first dose. General study results and limits: Vaccine- and infection-induced clones showed marked clonal contraction late following vaccination.

The data were produced by immunoSEQ multiplex PCR, yet TCRdb's version contains in-frame clones alone and is incomplete. Of fewer than 60,000 clones listed, 65% to 80% were seen once; the top ten hold approximately 5%. Note on this clone: What it recognizes is unknown.

With the ViraFEST assay, the study expanded antigen-specific CD4+ T cells using viral peptide pools, then sequenced them. Following culture for around 9 days, CD4+ T cells were isolated. This person's SARS-CoV-2 infection, confirmed by PCR, occurred between March and December 2020. Researchers assigned an HIV-1 Nef peptide pool to the negative control culture. This TCR was sampled from a human donor who had a prior SARS-CoV-2 infection. The specimen comprised CD4+ T cells from PBMCs cultured with HIV peptides, sampled before COVID-19 vaccination. The subset here: HIV-1 Nef peptide pool negative control/reference culture.

CDR3 loop: CASSSYRGGNTEAFF. Written as DNA, the CDR3 is TGTGCCAGCAGCTCATACAGGGGCGGGAACACTGAAGCTTTCTTT. The J gene is TRBJ1-1, the V gene TRBV7-8; 7 positions match TRBD1. CDR1 and CDR2 (germline): SGHVS, FQNEAQ. The CDR3 has 15 amino acids. V was pared by 4 bases and J by 1 base, with 6 bases of the junction left unmatched. The complete variable domain, with remaining parts taken from reference TRBV7-8 and TRBJ1-1, reads GAGVSQSPRYKVAKRGQDVALRCDPISGHVSLFWYQQALGQGPEFLTYFQNEAQLDKSGLPSDRFFAERPEGSVSTLKIQRTQQEDSAVYLCASSSYRGGNTEAFFGQGTRLTVV.